The next 9 T cell receptor beta chains were all read from a single sample in a study of tumor-infiltrating lymphocytes in oesophageal squamous cell carcinoma. TCRdb ran MiXCR on the PCR reads and lists one entry per CDR3 protein. The sample contains 15,000 to 20,000 distinct CDR3 sequences, approximately 50% of which appear only once. The source material was esophageal tumor tissue. These TCRs come from a male donor with esophageal squamous cell carcinoma.

This clonotype appeared many times. The chain joins TRBV5-1 to TRBJ1-1; 11 bases map to TRBD1. CDR3 length: 16 residues. Germline V gives CDR1 SGHRS, CDR2 YFSETQ. V lost 4 bases to trimming and J lost 5 bases; unmatched junction nucleotides: 10. The CDR3 loop is CASSRRTGGVGTEAFF. The CDR3, as DNA: TGCGCCAGCAGCCGTCGGACAGGGGGCGTCGGAACTGAAGCTTTCTTT. Full variable domain (outside the CDR3, taken from reference TRBV5-1 and TRBJ1-1): KAGVTQTPRYLIKTRGQQVTLSCSPISGHRSVSWYQQTPGQGLQFLFEYFSETQRNKGNFPGRFSGRQFSNSRSEMNVSTLELGDSALYLCASSRRTGGVGTEAFFGQGTRLTVV.

This clonotype was seen at least ten times. The rearrangement uses TRBV28 and TRBJ2-1; D uncertain. The germline V gene has CDR1 MDHEN and CDR2 SYDVKM. V lost 2 bases and J 5 bases, leaving 10 bases between the germline ends. The CDR3 has 14 residues. CDR3 coding DNA: TGTGCCAGCAGTTTAGACCACCTAAACAATGAGCAGTTCTTC. Translating it yields CASSLDHLNNEQFF.

J is TRBJ1-2 and V is TRBV6-2 or TRBV6-3; D uncertain. The CDR3 runs to 14 residues. Trimming took 5 bases from V and 5 from J, leaving 15 bases between them. Germline V gene lookup returns CDR1 MNHEY and CDR2 SVGEGT. CDR3 region: CASSEVSNLYGYTF. The CDR3 bases are TGTGCCAGCAGTGAAGTCAGCAACCTTTATGGCTACACCTTC.

The V gene is TRBV28, the J gene TRBJ2-5; TRBD1 might be the D (6 bases). The J call is in doubt because the DNA end fits TRBJ2-1 better. From germline, CDR1 is MDHEN and CDR2 SYDVKM. The CDR3 is made up of 14 amino acids. The CDR3 sequence is CASSTRGNWETQFF. The CDR3 nucleotides read TGTGCCAGCAGTACTAGGGGGAATTGGGAGACCCAGTTCTTC.

For this clonotype: The CDR3 carries no conserved terminal phenylalanine or tryptophan, so it likely arises from a read error. Because the CDR3's place on the DNA is in doubt, the DNA is left out and the CDR3 is given as listed by TCRdb. The chain carries TRBV27 and TRBJ2-6; the DNA was not used to check the table's D call, TRBD2. Both ends counted, the CDR3 spans 17 residues. Germline CDR1 and CDR2: MNHEY and SMNVEV (reference sequence). CDR3 protein: CASSFLAGFYNEQFFGA.

The chain couples TRBV6-5 to TRBJ2-3; D is unclear. The CDR3 covers 16 residues. CDR1 is MNHEY, CDR2 SVGAGI, per germline. V shed 5 bases and J shed 1 base, with 16 bases lying between them. The CDR3 DNA sequence: TGTGCCAGCAGTGCAGAGATGGGCCTTGGCACAGATACGCAGTATTTT. Its translation is CASSAEMGLGTDTQYF.

The chain joins TRBV11-2 to TRBJ2-5; D not certain. The germline V gene has CDR1 SGHAT and CDR2 FQNNGV. This CDR3 has 12 amino acids. V lost 7 bases and J lost 2, with 8 bases in between. The CDR3 coding sequence is TGTGCCAGCACGGCGTCACAAGAGACCCAGTACTTC. This sequence encodes CASTASQETQYF.

This rearrangement joins TRBV20-1 to TRBJ2-1; 7 nucleotides agree with TRBD2. Trimming at V came to 5 bases and at J to 6 bases, leaving 16 bases not matched to a gene. This CDR3 comprises 16 residues. CDR1 DFQATT and CDR2 SNEGSKA come from the germline V gene (reference sequence). The CDR3 reads CSAGTPAGAFVNEQFF. CDR3 bases: TGCAGTGCTGGTACCCCGGCGGGAGCCTTTGTCAATGAGCAGTTCTTC.

The chain is built from TRBV6-1 and TRBJ1-2; D is perhaps TRBD1 (6 bases). This CDR3 has 14 amino acids. Trimming stripped 5 bases from V and 4 bases from J, with 14 bases between. CDR1 and CDR2 (germline): MNHNS, SASEGT. The CDR3 nucleotides read TGTGCCAGCAGTCCCTGGGACACTGTCTATGGCTACACCTTC. Translation: CASSPWDTVYGYTF.